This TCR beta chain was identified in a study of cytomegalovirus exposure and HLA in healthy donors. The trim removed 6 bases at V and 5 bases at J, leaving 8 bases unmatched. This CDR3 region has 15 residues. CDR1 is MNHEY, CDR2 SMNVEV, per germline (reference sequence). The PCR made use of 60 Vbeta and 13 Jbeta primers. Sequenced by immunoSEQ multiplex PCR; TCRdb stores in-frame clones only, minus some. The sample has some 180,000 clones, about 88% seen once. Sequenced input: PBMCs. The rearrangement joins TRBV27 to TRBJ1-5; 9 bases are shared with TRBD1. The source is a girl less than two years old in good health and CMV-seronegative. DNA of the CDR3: TGTGCCAGCAGCCGGGGACAGGGAGGGGATCAGCCCCAGCATTTT. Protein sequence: CASSRGQGGDQPQHF.